What follows describes a single T cell receptor (beta chain). Its target is unknown. The protocol was immunoSEQ multiplex PCR, while the TCRdb copy is restricted to in-frame clones and leaves out a portion. The table lists roughly 45,000 clones, approximately 93% of them singletons. This record comes from a study of cytomegalovirus exposure and HLA in healthy donors. The V segment lost 6 bases and the J segment 8 bases; nucleotides outside the gene matches: 14. Germline assignment: CDR1 MDHEN and CDR2 SYDVKM. CDR3 size: 16 residues. Study-level findings and limits: The study flagged roughly 160 TCR beta chains as cytomegalovirus-associated.

The TCR sequence derives from a woman aged 18-35 years in good health and CMV-seropositive. The gene calls are TRBV28 and TRBJ1-2; 11 nucleotides line up with TRBD1. The sample was PBMCs. This CDR3 reads CASSHGAGQGVSGYTF. Here the CDR3 DNA reads TGTGCCAGCAGCCATGGGGCGGGACAGGGGGTAAGCGGCTACACCTTC.